Described below is a single TCR beta chain sequence and its context. No antigen is known for it. A single base separates this from a much larger clone, so it may be a read error. The data were obtained in a study of T cells in Graves' hyperthyroidism and ophthalmopathy (dated by TCRdb to between 2017 and 2020). With respect to the entire study: Peripheral blood was sampled at the time of initial diagnosis, prior to any treatment. A discovery cohort of about a hundred patients, about 40 with Graves' ophthalmopathy and roughly 59 with stable Graves' hyperthyroidism, was used to find distinguishing TCR V-J signatures. Prospective prediction of ophthalmopathy was tested in an independent validation cohort of under 20 hyperthyroidism patients and 15 to 17 patients who later progressed to ophthalmopathy. The approximately 95 discovery patients were divided at random into training and test sets in a 7:3 ratio. The study also compared thyroid tissue and blood T-cell repertoires from several Graves' hyperthyroidism patients. After sampling, hyperthyroidism patients received methimazole starting at 30 mg daily, and ophthalmopathy patients received high-dose intravenous methylprednisolone. According to the paper, TCR Vbeta CDR3 sequencing was carried out on about 140 peripheral blood samples, which came from 40 to 45 ophthalmopathy, 75 to 80 hyperthyroidism and approximately 17 progressor patients.

The TCR beta CDR3 regions were amplified from the RNA transcripts. A first-round RT-PCR of the TCR CDR3 used the HTBI primer set with the Qiagen OneStep RT-PCR kit. A second multiplex PCR round built the libraries, followed by size selection and purification. The libraries were sequenced on an Illumina HiSeq2000 using paired-end 100 bp reads. On the authors' methods: SOAPnuke was used to process the raw data, removing reads that contained adapters or uncalled bases, had a mean Phred below 15, or lacked an exact match to the constant primer or identifier. High-quality paired reads were merged with COPE v1.2.5, and unique nucleotide sequences were defined as clonotypes. MiTCR v1.1 was used to align clonotypes to the IMGT TRBV, TRBD and TRBJ reference segments. The analysis included only V-J combinations with a frequency above 0.0001, which together covered more than 98% of the repertoires. The TCS score was defined as F50 (clonal expansion) divided by E x V (chaos), with BLOSUM62-based TCRdist calculated between CDR3 peptides within each V-J. Welch's t-statistics and random forest reduced around 550 V-J features to under 15, which were used in a naive Bayes classifier (R e1071). TCRdb applied fastp at Q25 and MiXCR to the public reads, then kept only in-frame beta chains. For every CDR3 protein sequence, its rows merge into one entry that carries the most common genes and DNA. Here the V and J calls rest on TCRdb's processing, not on the authors' analysis. The sample yields about 700,000 distinct CDR3 sequences; 12% to 15% were counted once. The ten largest clones add up to approximately 10% of the sample.

From the cysteine through the phenylalanine, the CDR3 covers 15 amino acids. Only the CDR3 part of the read is kept: 45 bases, read in frame from the first base. CDR1 and CDR2, looked up from the germline V gene, are MDHEN and SYDVKM. Deletion took 3 bases off V and 5 bases off J, with a span of 13 bases between the germline ends. Results the study describes overall, beyond this receptor: In cross-validation, a model built on a 13 V-J signature told ophthalmopathy apart from stable hyperthyroidism with 87.88% sensitivity and 81% to 82% specificity, and in testing the same model reached 80%/75%. Blood samples also contained most of the expanded thyroid clonotypes (frequency above 0.001), which suggests that blood repertoires may reflect thyroid immune responses. Sample size was not statistically predetermined, and blinding of investigators to group allocation was not performed. In validation, the model predicted progression to ophthalmopathy a median of about 6.8 months before onset, with approximately 71% sensitivity and 72.22% specificity.

A patient counted as having stable Graves' hyperthyroidism if no progression to ophthalmopathy occurred over 18 months of follow-up. Hyperthyroidism patients were newly diagnosed, had a disease duration of under 2 months, and were aged 18 to 65 years. Exclusion was applied to patients with uncontrolled infections, other autoimmune diseases, pregnancy or lactation. Diagnoses relied on clinical symptoms, serum thyroxine and TRAb, thyroid ultrasound and orbital computed tomography. PBMCs were separated from roughly 9.3 ml of fresh peripheral blood using Ficoll-Paque density gradient centrifugation. Total RNA was extracted using Trizol reagent, and RNA quality was assessed on an Agilent 2100 Bioanalyzer.

Recombination connected TRBV28 to TRBJ2-2; the D region possibly corresponds to TRBD2 (6 bases align). Sequencing was carried out using blood. The receptor comes from a woman under 30 with Graves' hyperthyroidism. The CDR3 amino acid sequence is: CASSFRSGLTGELFF. In nucleotide form, the sequence is TGTGCCAGCAGTTTTCGTAGCGGTCTAACCGGGGAGCTGTTTTTT.